Following are 4 T cell receptor beta chains from one sample sequenced in a study of shared clonotypes between healthy human individuals. TCRdb keeps only in-frame clones here, not all; method: immunoSEQ multiplex PCR. The table has about 1.1 million clones, 70% to 85% seen once. Sequenced input: memory CD4+ T cells from PBMCs. Subset described: CD45RA-negative fraction. The source of these receptors is a man younger than 35 in good health. Some clones in this sample may be carry-over from other donors' samples.

CDR3 in DNA: TGTGCCAGCAGCTCAGCGCGGGGGTCTAATGAAAAACTGTTTTTT. Residues: CASSSARGSNEKLFF. V is TRBV5-4 and J is TRBJ1-4; TRBD1 is a possible D gene (5 bases). V was pared by 3 bases and J by 3 bases, with 12 bases between. CDR1 SGHNT and CDR2 YYREEE come from the germline V gene (reference sequence). CDR3 length equals 15 residues.

The rearrangement joins TRBV7-9 to TRBJ2-2; 12 bases align to TRBD2. With V trimmed by 5 bases and J by 4 bases, 2 bases remained unmatched. Germline-derived CDR1 and CDR2 are SEHNR and FQNEAQ (reference sequence). The CDR3 is 15 residues long. In DNA, the CDR3 is TGTGCCAGCAGCACGACTAGCGGGAGCACCGGGGAGCTGTTTTTT. This sequence encodes CASSTTSGSTGELFF.

The chain links TRBV10-3 to TRBJ2-7, with 8 nucleotides matching TRBD1. The trim removed 6 bases at V and 0 bases at J, leaving 7 bases unmatched. Germline assignment: CDR1 ENHRY and CDR2 SYGVKD. CDR3 size: 15 residues. This chain's CDR3 is CAIRKQGDSSYEQYF. The CDR3 coding sequence is TGTGCCATCAGGAAACAGGGGGATAGCTCCTACGAGCAGTACTTC.

The chain joins TRBV7-6 to TRBJ1-5; possibly TRBD1 for D (5 bases). CDR1 and CDR2 (germline): SGHVS, FNYEAQ. Trimming removed 5 bases at V and 6 bases at J, with 5 bases between. The CDR3 is 11 amino acids. The CDR3 sequence is CASSGGQPQHF. The CDR3 bases are TGTGCCAGCAGCGGGGGTCAGCCCCAGCATTTT.